This T cell receptor (beta chain) was sequenced for a study of vaccination and CD4 T cells after COVID-19. The CDR3 extends over 14 amino acids. Germline V gene data show CDR1 as MNHNS and CDR2 as SASEGT. V dropped 6 bases and J dropped 4; count of bases not matched to a gene: 7. On this clonotype: Its cognate antigen is unknown.

Sequenced with the Oncomine TCR Beta short-read assay was DNA taken from cultured CD4+ T cells. Via MiXCR, TCRdb re-called the PCR reads, giving one row per CDR3 protein. Found here are 20,000 to 25,000 distinct CDR3 sequences, over 50% of them singletons; the top ten hold roughly 4%. The sample's treatment: roughly 11-day PBMC culture with coronavirus spike peptide pools or control peptides (ViraFEST assay). This TCR came from a human donor who had recovered from COVID-19. The sequencing sample was made of CD4+ T cells from blood, cultured in vitro. The J gene is TRBJ2-7, the V gene TRBV6-1; 9 nucleotides line up with TRBD1. The CDR3 nucleotides are TGTGCCAGCAGCTGGGACAGGGTGAGGTACGAGCAGTACTTC. Protein: CASSWDRVRYEQYF.